The present T cell receptor beta chain was sequenced within a study of T cells in Graves' hyperthyroidism and ophthalmopathy. Overall study: Sampling of peripheral blood happened at initial diagnosis, prior to any treatment.

Criteria for exclusion of patients were uncontrolled infection, other autoimmune disease, pregnancy or lactation. This clonotype was seen repeatedly, ten times or more. The investigators amplified TCR beta CDR3 regions from RNA transcripts. HTBI primers drove first-round RT-PCR of the TCR CDR3. One entry per CDR3 protein results from TCRdb running MiXCR on the multiplex PCR reads. In the table there are 300,000 to 350,000 distinct CDR3 sequences, around a sixth of which are singletons. CDR1 and CDR2 (germline): LNHNV, YYDKDF (reference sequence). The CDR3 consists of 15 residues. V gave up 3 bases and J gave up 6 bases; unmatched junction bases: 9.

This TCR came from a woman aged 40 to 50 with Graves' ophthalmopathy. Sequenced: blood. The rearrangement joins TRBV15 to TRBJ2-7; 9 bases align to TRBD1. The CDR3 DNA reads TGTGCCACCAGCAGGGGACAGGGTGATTGGGTCGAGCAGTACTTC. This codes for CATSRGQGDWVEQYF. The whole variable domain, filled in from reference TRBV15 and TRBJ2-7, reads DAMVIQNPRYQVTQFGKPVTLSCSQTLNHNVMYWYQQKSSQAPKLLFHYYDKDFNNEADTPDNFQSRRPNTSFCFLDIRSPGLGDTAMYLCATSRGQGDWVEQYFGPGTRLTVT.